This entry lists 22 T cell receptor beta chains sequenced from one sample in a study of regulatory T cells in long-lasting Graves disease. CDR3-region Arm-PCR and iRepertoire HTBI primers produced the TCR beta libraries. From the multiplex PCR reads, TCRdb called clonotypes with MiXCR, one entry per CDR3 protein. The sample consists of 250,000 to 400,000 distinct CDR3 sequences, more than 15% of them appearing once. The time point: newly diagnosed GD, antithyroid drugs for less than 3 months. Following extraction of RNA from PBMCs, that RNA was used to make the TCR library. This specimen was peripheral blood mononuclear cells (PBMCs), taken at new diagnosis, from a patient treated with antithyroid drugs. The receptors derive from a female donor with Graves disease.

This clonotype was observed at least ten times. This rearrangement joins TRBV2 to TRBJ1-1, with TRBD1 matching over 7 bases. The CDR3 has 14 amino acids. The germline CDR1 and CDR2 sequences are SNHLY and FYNNEI. Germline trimming cut 7 bases from V and 6 bases from J; bases unmatched to any gene: 11. CDR3 sequence (DNA): TGTGCCAGCACCTGGACAGGCGGGGGGTCTGAAGCTTTCTTT. As protein: CASTWTGGGSEAFF.

This clonotype came up many times. The chain carries TRBV5-6 and TRBJ2-7; maybe TRBD1 (6 bases). The CDR3 sequence is 11 residues long. CDR1 is SGHDT and CDR2 is YYEEEE in the germline V gene. Trimming cost V 4 bases and J 5 bases, with 7 bases left between them. For the CDR3, the DNA is TGTGCCAGCAGCGCAGGGGACGAGCAGTACTTC. Translation gives CASSAGDEQYF.

This clonotype occurred once. One base separates it from a far larger clone, so it is likely a read error. The DNA is omitted, as the CDR3 cannot be located on it reliably, and the CDR3 follows TCRdb's listing. The V gene is TRBV7-2, the J gene TRBJ2-1; the table gives TRBD2 as D, unverified against the DNA. CDR1 SGHTA and CDR2 FQGNSA come from the germline V gene. The CDR3 has 16 amino acids, counting both end residues. The CDR3 spells CASRGVAGGTYNEQLF.

This clonotype was recorded at least ten times. The chain recombines TRBV19 with TRBJ2-1, with 13 bases aligning to TRBD2. The CDR3 extends over 14 amino acids. Germline CDR1 and CDR2: LNHDA and SQIVND (reference sequence). With 4 bases clipped from V and 10 bases from J, the junction kept 4 bases outside the gene matches. The CDR3 nucleotides are TGTGCCAGTAGTACCGGGACTAGCGGGAACGAGCAGTTCTTC. It yields the protein CASSTGTSGNEQFF.

Comment on this clonotype: A much more abundant neighbour one base away suggests this may be a read error. The chain carries TRBV28 and TRBJ2-7, with D maybe TRBD2 (5 bases). V was cut by 4 bases and J by 1 base, with 20 bases left in between. The CDR3 runs to 17 residues. Germline lookup yields CDR1 MDHEN and CDR2 SYDVKM. The CDR3 is CASSSMLAETISYEQYF. The CDR3 DNA follows: TGTGCCAGCAGTTCAATGCTAGCTGAGACTATATCCTACGAGCAGTACTTC.

This clonotype was seen at least ten times. The chain links TRBV27 to TRBJ2-1; D is undetermined. CDR3 size: 16 residues. The germline V and J ends were trimmed by 5 bases and 6 bases, with 20 bases remaining between them. Germline-derived CDR1 and CDR2 are MNHEY and SMNVEV (reference sequence). The CDR3 is CASSPRPPLRPNEQFF. In nucleotides, the CDR3 is TGTGCCAGCAGTCCCCGGCCCCCACTCAGGCCCAATGAGCAGTTCTTC.

At least ten counts were recorded for this clonotype. The CDR3 is CSVGVGFYGYTF. In DNA form, the CDR3 reads TGCAGCGTTGGGGTAGGGTTCTATGGCTACACCTTC. This chain joins TRBV29-1 and TRBJ1-2; D unresolved. This CDR3 is 12 amino acids long. Trimming took 4 bases from V and 4 from J, leaving 10 bases between them. Per germline, CDR1 SQVTM and CDR2 ANQGSEA.

The rearrangement joins TRBV2 to TRBJ1-5, with D unclear. The CDR3 covers 15 residues. CDR1 is SNHLY and CDR2 is FYNNEI in the germline V gene. V was clipped by 4 bases and J by 1 base, with 11 bases between them. For the CDR3, the DNA is TGTGCCAGCAGTGTTGATGTTCTGAGCAATCAGCCCCAGCATTTT. Translation gives CASSVDVLSNQPQHF.

There are many counts of this clonotype. The chain uses TRBV7-8 and TRBJ2-1; D may be TRBD2 (6 bases). The CDR3 totals 14 residues. With 1 base removed from V and 8 bases from J, the gap between germline ends came to 12 bases. Germline CDR1 is SGHVS and CDR2 is FQNEAQ. This CDR3 reads CASSLGGGLDEQFF. CDR3 DNA sequence: TGTGCCAGCAGCTTAGGGGGAGGATTGGATGAGCAGTTCTTC. Looking up the rest from reference TRBV7-8 and TRBJ2-1 gives the full variable domain: GAGVSQSPRYKVAKRGQDVALRCDPISGHVSLFWYQQALGQGPEFLTYFQNEAQLDKSGLPSDRFFAERPEGSVSTLKIQRTQQEDSAVYLCASSLGGGLDEQFFGPGTRLTVL.

V and J are TRBV19 and TRBJ1-3; unclear D gene. Germline V lookup: CDR1 LNHDA, CDR2 SQIVND (reference sequence). V was trimmed by 2 bases and J by 2 bases, leaving 10 bases between them. This CDR3 region has 15 residues. The CDR3 DNA sequence: TGTGCCAGTAGTATAATGTCAGTCGCTGGAAACACCATATATTTT. Amino acids: CASSIMSVAGNTIYF.

This clonotype was picked up a small number of times. The genes are TRBV20-1 and TRBJ2-3; D possibly corresponds to TRBD2 (6 bases). The germline CDR1 and CDR2 sequences are DFQATT and SNEGSKA (reference sequence). The CDR3 runs to 17 residues. The ends were cut back, 0 bases at V and 2 bases at J, with 18 bases in the middle. The CDR3, as DNA: TGCAGTGCTAGAGATCAAAAGGGTGGAGGGCCCACAGATACGCAGTATTTT. Translation: CSARDQKGGGPTDTQYF.

This clonotype has a count of ten or more. This sequence joins TRBV15 and TRBJ2-2, with 9 bases that match TRBD2. The CDR3 has 17 residues. V gave up 7 bases and J gave up 7 bases; unmatched junction bases: 16. Germline-derived CDR1 and CDR2 are LNHNV and YYDKDF (reference sequence). The CDR3 spells CATISGGLAGYHGELFF. The CDR3 DNA follows: TGTGCCACCATCAGTGGTGGCCTAGCGGGATATCACGGGGAGCTGTTTTTT.

The rearrangement uses TRBV9 and TRBJ1-6; D gene unclear. The CDR3 sequence is 14 residues long. In germline, CDR1 is SGDLS, CDR2 YYNGEE. V dropped 4 bases and J dropped 4 bases, with 9 bases sitting between them. Here the CDR3 DNA reads TGTGCCAGCAGCCCGCGAGTGTATAATTCACCCCTCCACTTT. Its protein product is CASSPRVYNSPLHF.

The chain has TRBV6-2 or TRBV6-3 and TRBJ2-3; perhaps TRBD2 as D (5 bases). Germline V gives CDR1 MNHEY, CDR2 SVGEGT. There are 14 residues in the CDR3. V lost 5 bases to trimming and J lost 1 base, with 10 bases between them. The CDR3 coding sequence is TGTGCCAGCAGTGTTTACGGGGGCACAGATACGCAGTATTTT. This gives the protein CASSVYGGTDTQYF.

In this sample, this clonotype turned up many times. The V call is TRBV15, the J call TRBJ2-2; 10 nucleotides match TRBD1. This CDR3 is 17 amino acids long. Losses at the gene ends were 0 bases for V and 4 bases for J; bases not matched to a gene: 5. Germline V lookup: CDR1 LNHNV, CDR2 YYDKDF (reference sequence). The chain's CDR3 is CATSRDLGTGVTGELFF. The CDR3 region has the DNA TGTGCCACCAGCAGAGATCTTGGGACAGGGGTCACCGGGGAGCTGTTTTTT.

This clonotype was counted many times. The CDR3 sequence is CSATVSQGADSPLHF. The CDR3 DNA is TGCAGTGCTACCGTCTCACAGGGGGCTGATTCACCCCTCCACTTT. The rearrangement uses TRBV20-1 and TRBJ1-6, with 9 bases aligning to TRBD1. In germline, CDR1 is DFQATT, CDR2 SNEGSKA (reference sequence). Losses at the gene ends were 4 bases for V and 8 bases for J; bases not matched to a gene: 9. The CDR3 is made up of 15 amino acids.

This clonotype was seen repeatedly, ten times or more. The CDR3 coding sequence is TGTGCCATCAGTGAGTCAGCAGGGGCCAGCTCCTACGAGCAGTACTTC. Translation: CAISESAGASSYEQYF. The chain links TRBV10-3 to TRBJ2-7; tentative D call: TRBD1 (6 bases). The CDR3 totals 16 residues. V was clipped by 0 bases and J by 0 bases, with 12 bases between them. From germline, CDR1 is ENHRY and CDR2 SYGVKD.

The gene calls are TRBV19 and TRBJ2-7, with D tentatively TRBD2 (6 bases). Trimming cost V 3 bases and J 7 bases, with 19 bases left between them. The CDR3 length is 15 residues. Germline CDR1 reads LNHDA; CDR2 reads SQIVND (reference sequence). CDR3 bases: TGTGCCAGTAGTATGGGTGGGACTCCAAGGGTTGAGCAGTACTTC. Residues: CASSMGGTPRVEQYF. The variable domain in full, with the rest retrieved from reference TRBV19 and TRBJ2-7, is DGGITQSPKYLFRKEGQNVTLSCEQNLNHDAMYWYRQDPGQGLRLIYYSQIVNDFQKGDIAEGYSVSREKKESFPLTVTSAQKNPTAFYLCASSMGGTPRVEQYFGPGTRLTVT.

The gene calls are TRBV29-1 and TRBJ1-1; a possible D gene is TRBD1 (6 bases). Germline-derived CDR1 and CDR2 are SQVTM and ANQGSEA. The V end lost 7 bases, the J end lost 5 bases, and 8 bases lay between the germline ends. CDR3 length: 10 residues. DNA of the CDR3: TGCAGCGCCGGACAGACTGAAGCTTTCTTT. Translating gives CSAGQTEAFF.

At least ten counts were recorded for this clonotype. The gene calls are TRBV6-5 and TRBJ1-4; a possible D gene is TRBD1 (5 bases). In germline, CDR1 is MNHEY, CDR2 SVGAGI. V lost 2 bases, J lost 7 bases, and 11 bases lay in between. The CDR3 sequence is 14 residues long. CDR3 residues: CASSYGGSSEKLFF. CDR3 bases: TGTGCCAGCAGTTACGGGGGGTCTAGTGAAAAACTGTTTTTT.

In its sample, this clonotype was seen many times. V gene TRBV20-1 combines with J gene TRBJ2-3; a weak D match, TRBD1 (5 bases). Germline V gene sequence: CDR1 DFQATT, CDR2 SNEGSKA (reference sequence). This CDR3 region has 15 residues. Trimming pared 3 bases from V and 0 bases from J, leaving 13 bases between. This CDR3 reads CSASLQGTSTDTQYF. CDR3 bases: TGCAGTGCTAGCCTCCAGGGTACTAGCACAGATACGCAGTATTTT.

Points on this clonotype: The conserved final phenylalanine or tryptophan is absent from the CDR3, which likely points to a read error. The V and J genes are TRBV5-1 and TRBJ2-5; D is uncertain. V was trimmed by 1 base and J by 3 bases, leaving 1 base between them. Germline-derived CDR1 and CDR2 are SGHRS and YFSETQ. The CDR3 is 11 residues long. The CDR3: CASSLKETQYC. The CDR3 DNA follows: TGCGCCAGCAGCTTGAAAGAGACCCAGTACTGC.